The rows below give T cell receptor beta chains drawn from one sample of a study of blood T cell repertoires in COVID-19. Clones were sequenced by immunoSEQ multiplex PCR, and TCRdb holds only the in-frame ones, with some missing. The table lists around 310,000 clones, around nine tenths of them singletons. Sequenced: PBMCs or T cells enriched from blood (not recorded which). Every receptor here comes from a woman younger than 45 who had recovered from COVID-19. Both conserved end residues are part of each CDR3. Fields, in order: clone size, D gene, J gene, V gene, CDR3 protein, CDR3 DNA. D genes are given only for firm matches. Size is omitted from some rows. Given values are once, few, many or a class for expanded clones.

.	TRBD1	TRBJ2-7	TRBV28	CASSSPDRGKTPYEQYF	TGTGCCAGCAGTTCCCCGGACAGGGGGAAGACTCCCTACGAGCAGTACTTC
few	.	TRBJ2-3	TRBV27	CASSPTSWGTDTQYF	TGTGCCAGCAGTCCGACTAGTTGGGGCACAGATACGCAGTATTTT
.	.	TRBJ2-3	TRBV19	CATGERTITDTQYF	TGTGCCACAGGGGAGAGGACAATCACAGATACGCAGTATTTT
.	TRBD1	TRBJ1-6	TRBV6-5	CASSPRTGLNSALHF	TGTGCCAGCAGTCCACGGACAGGATTAAATTCGGCCCTCCACTTT
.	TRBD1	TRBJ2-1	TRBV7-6	CASSLGRGHNEQFF	TGTGCCAGCAGCTTAGGCAGGGGGCATAATGAGCAGTTCTTC
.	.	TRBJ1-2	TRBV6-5	CASSYSSSGYGYTF	TGTGCCAGCAGTTACTCGAGTTCAGGGTATGGCTACACCTTC
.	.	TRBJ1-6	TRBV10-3	CAIRRTTAGLGQNSPLHF	TGTGCCATCAGGAGGACGACGGCAGGGTTGGGTCAGAATTCACCCCTCCACTTT
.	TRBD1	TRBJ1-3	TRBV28	CATREGAPGNTIYF	TGTGCCACCCGGGAGGGGGCGCCGGGAAACACCATATATTTT
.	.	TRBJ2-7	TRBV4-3	CASSQETRTVPPYEQYF	TGCGCCAGCAGCCAAGAAACTCGGACAGTACCTCCCTACGAGCAGTACTTC
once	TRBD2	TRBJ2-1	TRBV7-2	CASRRNSGPNNEQFF	TGTGCCAGCAGAAGAAATAGCGGGCCGAACAATGAGCAGTTCTTC
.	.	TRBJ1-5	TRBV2	CASSDIANDRINQPQHF	TGTGCCAGCAGCGATATCGCAAATGACAGAATCAATCAGCCCCAGCATTTT
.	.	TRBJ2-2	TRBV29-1	CSAENRGPAGENTGELFF	TGCAGCGCAGAAAACAGGGGGCCAGCGGGAGAGAACACCGGGGAGCTGTTTTTT
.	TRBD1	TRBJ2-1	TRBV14	CASSLLRTGEGNEQFF	TGTGCCAGCAGCCTTCTCAGGACAGGGGAGGGAAATGAGCAGTTCTTC
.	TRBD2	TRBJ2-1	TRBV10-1	CASSPNPVGTSGNNEQFF	TGCGCCAGCAGTCCAAACCCCGTTGGTACTAGCGGGAACAATGAGCAGTTCTTC
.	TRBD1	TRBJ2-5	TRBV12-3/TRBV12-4	CASSRDREETQYF	TGTGCCAGCAGCCGGGACAGGGAAGAGACCCAGTACTTC
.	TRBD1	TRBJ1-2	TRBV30	CAWSVRDSVPGYTF	TGTGCCTGGAGTGTACGGGACAGCGTTCCTGGCTACACCTTC
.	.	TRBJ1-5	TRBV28	CASSLGGARGNQPQHF	TGTGCCAGCAGTTTGGGAGGGGCCAGGGGCAATCAGCCCCAGCATTTT
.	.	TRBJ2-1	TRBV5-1	CASSLTGGTHNEQFF	TGCGCCAGCAGCTTGACTGGAGGGACCCACAATGAGCAGTTCTTC
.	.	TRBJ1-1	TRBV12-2	CASRLVVIRGTQNTEAFF	TGTGCAAGTCGCTTAGTGGTTATCAGGGGGACACAAAACACTGAAGCTTTCTTT
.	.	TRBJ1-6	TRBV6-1	CASSEELRLYLGAYNSPLHF	TGTGCCAGCAGTGAAGAGTTGAGGCTCTACCTAGGCGCCTATAATTCACCCCTCCACTTT
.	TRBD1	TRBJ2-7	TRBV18	CASSKQSGTGGREQYF	TGTGCCAGCTCAAAACAGAGCGGGACAGGGGGCAGGGAGCAGTACTTC
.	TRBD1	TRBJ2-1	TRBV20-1	CSASRTGHYNEQFF	TGCAGTGCGAGTCGGACAGGACACTACAATGAGCAGTTCTTC
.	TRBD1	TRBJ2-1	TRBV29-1	CSVPGQGLISSYNEQFF	TGCAGCGTCCCGGGACAGGGTTTAATCAGCTCCTACAATGAGCAGTTCTTC
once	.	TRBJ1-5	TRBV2	CASTEWGGRDQPQHF	TGTGCCAGCACGGAATGGGGGGGAAGGGATCAGCCCCAGCATTTT
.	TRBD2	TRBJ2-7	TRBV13	CASSLGLAGGYEQYF	TGTGCCAGCAGCTTAGGACTAGCGGGAGGGTACGAGCAGTACTTC
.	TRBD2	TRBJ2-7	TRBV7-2	CASSRTSGYEQYF	TGTGCCAGCAGCCGGACTAGCGGATACGAGCAGTACTTC
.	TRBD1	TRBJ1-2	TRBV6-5	CASGPGQGIYTF	TGTGCCAGCGGCCCGGGACAGGGCATCTACACCTTC
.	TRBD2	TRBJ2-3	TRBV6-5	CASSYFGRRTDTQYF	TGTGCCAGCAGTTACTTCGGGAGGCGGACAGATACGCAGTATTTT
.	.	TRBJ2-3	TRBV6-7	CASSYSFWLYTQYF	TGTGCCAGCAGTTACTCGTTTTGGCTCTATACGCAGTATTTT
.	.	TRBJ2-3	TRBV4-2	CASRLAGTEPDTQYF	TGTGCCAGCAGGCTGGCGGGGACAGAACCAGATACGCAGTATTTT
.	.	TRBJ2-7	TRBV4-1	CASSPRPKTYEQYF	TGCGCCAGCAGCCCTAGACCAAAGACCTACGAGCAGTACTTC